This T cell receptor (beta chain) was documented in a study of technical replicates of blood from a handful of donors. The assay was immunoSEQ multiplex PCR, and TCRdb's table has in-frame clones only and misses some. The sample has fewer than 85,000 clones; roughly 96% are singletons. The CDR3 contains 15 residues. Germline-derived CDR1 and CDR2 are MNHEY and SMNVEV (reference sequence). Trimming took 3 bases from V and 2 from J; bases not matched to a gene: 6. V gene TRBV27 combines with J gene TRBJ2-7; 8 bases align to TRBD1. Sequencing was carried out using T cells isolated from PBMCs. This clonotype was obtained from a human donor in good health. DNA for the CDR3: TGTGCCAGCAGTTTCCAGGGGGCGACTACCTACGAGCAGTACTTC. Protein sequence: CASSFQGATTYEQYF.